This T cell receptor (beta chain) was sequenced in a study of cytomegalovirus exposure and HLA in healthy donors. Notes on the study in general: HLA restriction was apparent for most CMV-associated TCR beta chains in a later analysis. Being productive about 87% or about 30% of the time was typical of most TCR beta V segments in an earlier analysis. Links to common viral pathogens appeared, in a later analysis, for several of the most significant clusters.

The CDR3 has 11 amino acids. Germline CDR1 reads LNHDA; CDR2 reads SQIVND (reference sequence). Germline trimming cut 4 bases from V and 15 bases from J; bases unmatched to any gene: 6. It was with 60 Vbeta and 13 Jbeta primers that the PCR ran. The table came from immunoSEQ multiplex PCR; TCRdb's copy has only in-frame clones and leaves some out. Here the sample spans about 88,000 clones, about 90% being singletons. As concerns this clone: Its target is unknown.

The specimen was PBMCs. The chain couples TRBV19 to TRBJ2-1, with 7 positions matching TRBD2. This receptor was obtained from a man aged 18 to 29 in good health and CMV-seronegative. CDR3 in DNA: TGTGCCAGTAGTAGTGAGCGGGAACTGTTCTTC. It is translated as CASSSERELFF.